These 21 T cell receptor beta chains came from one sample sequenced in a study of shared clonotypes between healthy human individuals. Sequenced by immunoSEQ multiplex PCR; TCRdb stores in-frame clones only, minus some. The sample contains roughly 1,100,000 clones, under 80% of which appear only once. Material: memory CD4+ T cells sorted from blood. Subset: CD45RA-negative fraction. The receptors come from a man aged 18 to 35 in good health.

This clone was counted between two and nine times. The V gene is TRBV29-1, the J gene TRBJ1-2; D is possibly TRBD1 (6 bases). V dropped 6 bases and J dropped 7 bases, with 9 bases sitting between them. Germline V lookup: CDR1 SQVTM, CDR2 ANQGSEA. This CDR3 has 10 amino acids. CDR3 in DNA: TGCAGCGTAGGGGGAGGTGGCTACACCTTC. It codes for CSVGGGGYTF.

V is TRBV7-2 and J is TRBJ2-7; 10 bases fit TRBD2. The ends lost 3 bases at V and 1 base at J; junction bases unmatched: 3. From germline, CDR1 is SGHTA and CDR2 FQGNSA. The CDR3 is 15 residues long. The CDR3 nucleotides are TGTGCCAGCAGCTTGGCTAGCGGGGGTTCCTACGAGCAGTACTTC. Its translation is CASSLASGGSYEQYF.

The genes are TRBV6-5 and TRBJ1-6; D is undetermined. Per the germline V gene, CDR1 is MNHEY and CDR2 is SVGAGI. CDR3 length equals 14 residues. V was pared by 5 bases and J by 5 bases, with 10 bases between. The CDR3 protein is CASSDALDNSPLHF. In DNA, the CDR3 is TGTGCCAGCAGTGACGCCTTAGATAATTCACCCCTCCACTTT.

This chain connects TRBV7-9 to TRBJ1-5, with TRBD1 as a possible D gene (5 bases). The germline V gene encodes CDR1 SEHNR and CDR2 FQNEAQ (reference sequence). V lost 6 bases and J 0 bases, leaving 12 bases between the germline ends. CDR3 size: 15 residues. This chain's CDR3 is CASSIGTASNQPQHF. CDR3 DNA: TGTGCCAGCAGTATCGGGACCGCTAGCAATCAGCCCCAGCATTTT. The complete variable domain, with remaining parts taken from reference TRBV7-9 and TRBJ1-5, reads DTGVSQNPRHKITKRGQNVTFRCDPISEHNRLYWYRQTLGQGPEFLTYFQNEAQLEKSRLLSDRFSAERPKGSFSTLEIQRTEQGDSAMYLCASSIGTASNQPQHFGDGTRLSIL.

The rearrangement links TRBV5-1 to TRBJ2-3; 7 bases agree with TRBD2. V shed 2 bases, J shed 2 bases, and the junction held 5 bases outside the gene matches. CDR1 and CDR2 (germline): SGHRS, YFSETQ. The CDR3 covers 15 residues. The CDR3 DNA is TGCGCCAGCAGCTTCCCTAGCGGTGACACAGATACGCAGTATTTT. Its translation: CASSFPSGDTDTQYF.

This rearrangement joins TRBV7-2 to TRBJ1-1; possibly TRBD1 for D (5 bases). There are 13 residues in the CDR3. V lost 2 bases, J lost 6 bases, and 10 bases lay in between. Germline V gives CDR1 SGHTA, CDR2 FQGNSA. This CDR3 reads CASSLPGIAEAFF. For the CDR3, the DNA is TGTGCCAGCAGCTTACCAGGGATCGCTGAAGCTTTCTTT.

The chain joins TRBV6-4 to TRBJ2-5, with D possibly being TRBD1 (6 bases). CDR3 length: 15 amino acids. From germline, CDR1 is MRHNA and CDR2 SNTAGT. The germline V and J ends were trimmed by 10 bases and 4 bases, with 22 bases remaining between them. Here the CDR3 DNA reads TGTGCCACCAGGTACCGGGACACCTCCCCAGAGACCCAGTACTTC. It specifies CATRYRDTSPETQYF.

The CDR3 loop is CAITGRGLEDEQFF. The CDR3 nucleotides read TGTGCCATCACAGGTCGGGGCCTCGAGGATGAGCAGTTCTTC. The rearrangement uses TRBV10-3 and TRBJ2-1; D possibly uses TRBD1 or TRBD2 (5 bases each). V lost 7 bases to trimming and J lost 8 bases, with 18 bases between them. CDR1 and CDR2 from the germline V gene are ENHRY and SYGVKD. The CDR3 spans 14 residues.

This clone was seen only a few times. In DNA, the CDR3 is TGTGCCAGCAGCTTAATAGCACAGGGGGCTGGAAACACCATATATTTT. As protein: CASSLIAQGAGNTIYF. The gene calls are TRBV11-2 and TRBJ1-3, with TRBD1 identical over 8 bases. CDR1 SGHAT and CDR2 FQNNGV come from the germline V gene. The junction had 5 bases not matched to a gene; V was cut back by 2 bases and J by 2 bases. The CDR3 length is 16 residues.

This clone was detected once. The V gene is TRBV9, the J gene TRBJ2-1; D gene unclear. The germline V gene has CDR1 SGDLS and CDR2 YYNGEE. The CDR3 runs to 14 residues. Trimming stripped 0 bases from V and 5 bases from J, with 9 bases between. CDR3 sequence (DNA): TGTGCCAGCAGCGTAGGGGGATTAAACAATGAGCAGTTCTTC. Residues: CASSVGGLNNEQFF.

This sequence joins TRBV5-6 and TRBJ2-7, with D tentatively TRBD2 (5 bases). Germline-derived CDR1 and CDR2 are SGHDT and YYEEEE. Trimming removed 4 bases at V and 6 bases at J, with 20 bases between. This CDR3 region has 15 residues. The DNA for the CDR3 is TGTGCCAGCAGCCCACAGTTCGGGGTGGCGGGCGAGCAGTACTTC. This encodes CASSPQFGVAGEQYF.

In regard to this clone: Other DNA variants within this sample encode the same CDR3. V gene TRBV5-1 combines with J gene TRBJ1-5, with a weak D call TRBD1 (5 bases). CDR1 and CDR2 from the germline V gene are SGHRS and YFSETQ. The CDR3 spans 15 residues. V lost 1 base and J lost 2, with 10 bases in between. The CDR3 sequence: CASSLSGEGNQPQHF. CDR3 bases: TGCGCCAGCAGCTTGTCGGGGGAGGGCAATCAGCCCCAGCATTTT.

The V call is TRBV7-3, the J call TRBJ2-3; unclear D gene. V lost 5 bases, J lost 2 bases, and 14 bases lay in between. Germline V lookup: CDR1 SGHTA, CDR2 FQGTGA. The CDR3 is 15 residues long. DNA of the CDR3: TGTGCCAGCAGCCCACAGCCCCAAAACACAGATACGCAGTATTTT. It translates to CASSPQPQNTDTQYF.

The CDR3 nucleotides read TGTGCCAGCAGCTTAGGGCGGGGGAACACTGAAGCTTTCTTT. It specifies CASSLGRGNTEAFF. The chain couples TRBV7-9 to TRBJ1-1; D is unresolved. The germline V and J ends were trimmed by 1 base and 1 base, with 7 bases remaining between them. The V gene's germline CDR1 is SEHNR and CDR2 FQNEAQ (reference sequence). The CDR3 is made up of 14 amino acids.

V usage is TRBV4-1 and J usage is TRBJ2-2; 12 bases align to TRBD2. Trimming at V came to 3 bases and at J to 5 bases, leaving 19 bases not matched to a gene. The CDR3 is 21 residues long. From germline, CDR1 is MGHRA and CDR2 YSYEKL. The CDR3 bases are TGCGCCAGCAGCCAGGGAAAGACTAGCGGGGGTCCCTTGAAGAGGACCGGGGAGCTGTTTTTT. Translated, it gives CASSQGKTSGGPLKRTGELFF.

This clone was detected many times. The chain has TRBV7-9 and TRBJ2-7, with D perhaps TRBD1 or TRBD2 (5 bases each). Trimming took 5 bases from V and 0 from J, leaving 14 bases between them. The germline gives CDR1 SEHNR, CDR2 FQNEAQ (reference sequence). The CDR3 runs to 15 residues. The CDR3: CASSRGPPTSYEQYF. The CDR3 DNA reads as TGTGCCAGCAGCCGGGGACCCCCAACCTCCTACGAGCAGTACTTC.

The chain carries TRBV27 and TRBJ2-2; 9 bases are a match to TRBD2. The CDR3 consists of 14 residues. The germline CDR1 and CDR2 sequences are MNHEY and SMNVEV (reference sequence). After removal of 10 bases from V and 2 bases from J, the junction contained 5 bases not matched to a gene. For the CDR3, the DNA is TGTGCCACCAAAGGGACTAGCAACACCGGGGAGCTGTTTTTT. Protein: CATKGTSNTGELFF.

The chain employs TRBV7-2 and TRBJ2-7; tentatively, D is TRBD1 (7 bases). V was trimmed by 5 bases and J by 3 bases, leaving 17 bases between them. CDR1 and CDR2 from the germline V gene are SGHTA and FQGNSA. The CDR3 sequence is 15 residues long. The CDR3 sequence: CASSPIRGANYEQYF. In nucleotides, the CDR3 is TGTGCCAGCAGCCCGATCAGGGGGGCTAACTACGAGCAGTACTTC.

This clone was observed a handful of times. The sample carries other DNA sequences with the same CDR3. J is TRBJ1-1 and V is TRBV30; no definite D call. V shed 2 bases and J shed 1 base, with 5 bases lying between them. Germline loops: CDR1 GTSNPN, CDR2 SVGIG (reference sequence). The CDR3 extends over 12 amino acids. CDR3 loop: CAWSRPNTEAFF. The CDR3 region has the DNA TGTGCCTGGAGTCGTCCGAACACTGAAGCTTTCTTT.

The chain joins TRBV18 to TRBJ2-5, with D tentatively TRBD1 (6 bases). The CDR3 is 13 amino acids. The V end was cut by 2 bases, the J end by 5 bases, with 9 bases between. The germline CDR1 and CDR2 sequences are KGHSH and LQKENI. Here the CDR3 reads CASSPSRGETQYF. As DNA, the CDR3 is TGTGCCAGCTCACCATCCAGGGGTGAGACCCAGTACTTC. Looking up the rest from reference TRBV18 and TRBJ2-5 gives the full variable domain: NAGVMQNPRHLVRRRGQEARLRCSPMKGHSHVYWYRQLPEEGLKFMVYLQKENIIDESGMPKERFSAEFPKEGPSILRIQQVVRGDSAAYFCASSPSRGETQYFGPGTRLLVL.

This clone was detected a few times. V usage is TRBV5-3 and J usage is TRBJ1-5; TRBD1 aligns across 7 bases. TRBV5-3 has ORF status, its function being uncertain. The CDR3 runs to 14 residues. V shed 2 bases, J shed 6 bases, and the junction held 5 bases outside the gene matches. Written as DNA, the CDR3 is TGTGCCAGAAGCTTCGGACAGGTCGGTCAGCCCCAGCATTTT. Its protein product is CARSFGQVGQPQHF.